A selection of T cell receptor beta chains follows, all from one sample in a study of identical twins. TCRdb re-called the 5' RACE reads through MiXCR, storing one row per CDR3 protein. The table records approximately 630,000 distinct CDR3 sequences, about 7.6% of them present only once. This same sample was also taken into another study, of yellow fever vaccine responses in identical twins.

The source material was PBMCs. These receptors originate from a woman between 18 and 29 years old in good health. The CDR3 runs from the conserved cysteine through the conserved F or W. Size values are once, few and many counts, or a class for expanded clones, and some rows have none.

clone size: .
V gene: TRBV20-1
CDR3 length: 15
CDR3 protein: CSARVLAGGTGELFF

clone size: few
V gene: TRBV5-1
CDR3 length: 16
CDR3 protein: CASRGTGPERTDTQYF

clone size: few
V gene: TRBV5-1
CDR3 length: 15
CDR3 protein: CASSPGQGGGETQYF

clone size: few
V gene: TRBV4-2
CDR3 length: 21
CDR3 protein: CASSPWTFRTSGTSGANVLTF

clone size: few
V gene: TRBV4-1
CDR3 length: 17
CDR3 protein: CASSQEGLGSSYNEQFF

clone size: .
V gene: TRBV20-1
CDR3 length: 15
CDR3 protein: CSASATASAGNTIYF

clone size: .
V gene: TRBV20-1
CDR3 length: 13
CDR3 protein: CSALRDRGETQYF

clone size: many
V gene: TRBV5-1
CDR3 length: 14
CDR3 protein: CASSFGGRANEQFF

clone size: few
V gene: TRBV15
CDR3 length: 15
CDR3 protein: CATSRDLIGNTEAFF

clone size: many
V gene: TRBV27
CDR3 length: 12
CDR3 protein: CASSLGGRELFF

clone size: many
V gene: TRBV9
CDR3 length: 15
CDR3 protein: CASSAGPLGNQPQHF

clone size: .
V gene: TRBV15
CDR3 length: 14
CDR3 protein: CATSIAGGSDTQYF

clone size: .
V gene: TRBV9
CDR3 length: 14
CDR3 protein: CASSVGAGTDTQYF

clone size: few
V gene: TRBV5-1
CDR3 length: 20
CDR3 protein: CASSTTRLAGGRIHPNEQFF

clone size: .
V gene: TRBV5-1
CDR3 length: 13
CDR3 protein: CASSLGSGGILIF

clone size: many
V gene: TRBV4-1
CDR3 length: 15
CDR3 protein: CASSQIGIGHNEQFF

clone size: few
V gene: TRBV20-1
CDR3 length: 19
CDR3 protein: CSARDWRDAYPASGNTIYF

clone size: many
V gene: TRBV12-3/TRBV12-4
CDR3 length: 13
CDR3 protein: CASSVTGVGGYTF

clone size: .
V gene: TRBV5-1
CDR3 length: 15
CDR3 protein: CASSAQAGSYNEQFF

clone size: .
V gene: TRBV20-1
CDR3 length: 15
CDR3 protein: CSGSRSAGLGETQYF

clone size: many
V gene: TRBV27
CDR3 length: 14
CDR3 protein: CASSLSGQGSQQYF

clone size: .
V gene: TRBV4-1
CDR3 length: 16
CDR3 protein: CASTLGGQGYSNEQFF

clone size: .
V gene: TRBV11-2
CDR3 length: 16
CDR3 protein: CASSLWTSVGTDTQYF

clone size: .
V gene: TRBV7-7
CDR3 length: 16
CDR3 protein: CASSLGSGLARGEQFF

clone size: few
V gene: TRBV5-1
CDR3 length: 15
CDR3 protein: CASSHGTRTYNEQFF

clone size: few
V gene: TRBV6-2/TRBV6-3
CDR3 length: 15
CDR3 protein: CASSYRTGGNYGYTF

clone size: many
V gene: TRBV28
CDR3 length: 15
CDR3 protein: CASSKRQGLNYGYTF

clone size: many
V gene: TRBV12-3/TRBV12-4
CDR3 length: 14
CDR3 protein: CASSWGGSNTEAFF

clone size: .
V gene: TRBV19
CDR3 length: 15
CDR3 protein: CASSIDRGGSQPQHF

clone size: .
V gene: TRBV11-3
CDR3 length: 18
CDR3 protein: CASSLSPRTGGRNTEAFF

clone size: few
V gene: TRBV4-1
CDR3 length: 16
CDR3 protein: CASSPGQGTPNYGYTF

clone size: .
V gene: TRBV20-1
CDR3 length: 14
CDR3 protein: CSARGTGLNNEQFF

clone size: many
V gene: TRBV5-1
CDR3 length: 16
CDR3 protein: CASSLTSEVSGTEAFF

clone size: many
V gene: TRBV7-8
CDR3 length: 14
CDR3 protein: CASSGGGSYNEQFF

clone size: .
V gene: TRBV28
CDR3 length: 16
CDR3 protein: CASSSTGGVANEKLFF

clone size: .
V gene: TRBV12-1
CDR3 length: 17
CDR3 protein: CASSPGLRPLGGDTQYF

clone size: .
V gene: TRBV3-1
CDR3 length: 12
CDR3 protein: CASSQSEASYTF

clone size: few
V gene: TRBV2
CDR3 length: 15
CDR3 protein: CASRKDRANTGELFF

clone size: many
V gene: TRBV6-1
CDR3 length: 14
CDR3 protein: CASSPSGPNQPQHF

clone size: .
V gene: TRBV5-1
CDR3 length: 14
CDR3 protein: CASSLLEPTDTQYF

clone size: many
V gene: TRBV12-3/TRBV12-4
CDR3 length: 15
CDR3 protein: CASSLDSLSSYEQYF

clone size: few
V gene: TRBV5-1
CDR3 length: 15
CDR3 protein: CASRPRPDSVYEQYF